This T cell receptor (beta chain) was sequenced during a study of T cells in Graves' hyperthyroidism and ophthalmopathy. Amplified TCR beta CDR3 regions came from RNA transcripts. First-round RT-PCR of the TCR CDR3 relied on the HTBI primer set. In TCRdb, the multiplex PCR reads were re-called with MiXCR into one record per CDR3 protein. The sample records about 700,000 distinct CDR3 sequences, around 15% being singletons. The CDR3 is made up of 14 amino acids. V was shortened by 6 bases and J by 4 bases, with 15 bases between the two germline ends. The V and J genes are TRBV12-3 or TRBV12-4 and TRBJ2-5; perhaps D is TRBD1 or TRBD2 (6 bases each). Sequenced material: blood. The source is a young woman with Graves' hyperthyroidism. CDR3 sequence reads: CASSWGALSETQYF. CDR3 DNA: TGTGCCAGCAGCTGGGGGGCCCTATCAGAGACCCAGTACTTC.